Listed here are 7 T cell receptor beta chains from one sample, sequenced in a study of cytomegalovirus exposure and HLA in healthy donors. The primer mix had 60 Vbeta and 13 Jbeta primers. Sequencing was performed with immunoSEQ multiplex PCR; in TCRdb, only in-frame clones are kept and a portion is missing. Here the sample spans 85,000 to 100,000 clones, roughly three quarters being singletons. Sequenced sample: PBMCs. The receptors come from a male donor in good health and CMV-seropositive.

The chain joins TRBV7-9 to TRBJ1-1, with D possibly being TRBD1 (5 bases). The CDR3 contains 14 residues. V lost 2 bases and J 4 bases, leaving 11 bases between the germline ends. Per germline, CDR1 SEHNR and CDR2 FQNEAQ (reference sequence). The CDR3 region has the DNA TGTGCCAGCAGCTTAATCCAGGGTGGCACTGAAGCTTTCTTT. Amino acid sequence: CASSLIQGGTEAFF.

The gene calls are TRBV5-6 and TRBJ1-5; D may be TRBD1 (5 bases). V was trimmed by 0 bases and J by 15 bases, leaving 16 bases between them. Germline-derived CDR1 and CDR2 are SGHDT and YYEEEE. There are 13 residues in the CDR3. The CDR3 sequence: CASSLAGEGVGHF. CDR3 coding DNA: TGTGCCAGCAGCTTGGCGGGGGAAGGGGTCGGGCATTTT.

J is TRBJ2-1 and V is TRBV6-5; TRBD2 matches 13 bases. Unmatched junction bases numbered 7, after V lost 8 bases and J lost 6 bases. This CDR3 comprises 15 residues. CDR1 MNHEY and CDR2 SVGAGI come from the germline V gene. The CDR3 loop reads CASASTSGGRNEQFF. As DNA, the CDR3 is TGTGCCAGCGCTTCGACTAGCGGGGGGCGCAATGAGCAGTTCTTC.

V and J are TRBV5-3 and TRBJ1-2; 7 positions agree with TRBD1. TRBV5-3 is classed as an ORF, of uncertain function. The CDR3 runs 14 residues. Trimming removed 10 bases from V and 4 bases from J; junction bases left unmatched: 13. DNA of the CDR3: TGTGCCGGGCTGGGGCGGGACAGCCCCTATGGCTACACCTTC. Residues: CAGLGRDSPYGYTF.

The rearrangement links TRBV7-2 to TRBJ2-5; 8 nucleotides match TRBD2. The germline gives CDR1 SGHTA, CDR2 FQGNSA. Unmatched junction bases numbered 12, after V lost 7 bases and J lost 5 bases. This CDR3 is 15 amino acids long. In DNA form, the CDR3 reads TGTGCCAGCAACCTCGGTGGCGGGGGGAGGGAGACCCAGTACTTC. Protein: CASNLGGGGRETQYF.

The chain carries TRBV5-1 and TRBJ1-2; possibly TRBD1 for D (5 bases). The CDR3 extends over 15 amino acids. Germline-derived CDR1 and CDR2 are SGHRS and YFSETQ. Trimming took off 0 bases at V and 4 bases at J, with 13 bases between the two ends. DNA for the CDR3: TGCGCCAGCAGCTTGGAAGTTGGCAGGGCCTATGGCTACACCTTC. Translation: CASSLEVGRAYGYTF.

This clone was observed a few times. The chain couples TRBV7-9 to TRBJ1-1; D remains ambiguous. V lost 1 base to trimming and J lost 6 bases, with 9 bases between them. Germline V gene sequence: CDR1 SEHNR, CDR2 FQNEAQ (reference sequence). The CDR3 contains 13 residues. The CDR3 DNA sequence: TGTGCCAGCAGCTTAGAATTTCTTCCTGAAGCTTTCTTT. This gives the protein CASSLEFLPEAFF.